This entry features one T cell receptor (beta chain) sequence. These data are taken from a study of blood T cell repertoires in COVID-19. The wider study: COVID-19 samples, acute and convalescent, were from the United States, Italy and Spain. PBMCs, B-cell-depleted T cells, or T cells were the source of the cDNA or gDNA that made up the material.

As originally analysed: The assay estimated nucleated cells by amplifying reference gene primers. The repertoire was sequenced with immunoSEQ multiplex PCR; TCRdb's copy has only in-frame clones and lacks some. The D gene and trimming were derived from the DNA, and the V and J assignments and clone size from that table. This sample has a few hundred thousand clones; roughly 80% occur once, and the top ten carry around 3.5%. Sequencing was performed on peripheral blood. The sequence was collected from a woman aged 18-35 years with acute or convalescent COVID-19.

The chain's CDR3 is CASSIGLAGRTGELFF. CDR3 DNA sequence: TGTGCCAGCAGTATAGGACTAGCGGGACGCACCGGGGAGCTGTTTTTT. The V call is TRBV7-9, the J call TRBJ2-2, with 12 nucleotides matching TRBD2. Per germline, CDR1 SEHNR and CDR2 FQNEAQ (reference sequence). The CDR3 loop spans 16 amino acids. V dropped 6 bases and J dropped 4; count of bases not matched to a gene: 6. The entire variable domain, with the rest obtained from reference TRBV7-9 and TRBJ2-2, is as follows: DTGVSQNPRHKITKRGQNVTFRCDPISEHNRLYWYRQTLGQGPEFLTYFQNEAQLEKSRLLSDRFSAERPKGSFSTLEIQRTEQGDSAMYLCASSIGLAGRTGELFFGEGSRLTVL.